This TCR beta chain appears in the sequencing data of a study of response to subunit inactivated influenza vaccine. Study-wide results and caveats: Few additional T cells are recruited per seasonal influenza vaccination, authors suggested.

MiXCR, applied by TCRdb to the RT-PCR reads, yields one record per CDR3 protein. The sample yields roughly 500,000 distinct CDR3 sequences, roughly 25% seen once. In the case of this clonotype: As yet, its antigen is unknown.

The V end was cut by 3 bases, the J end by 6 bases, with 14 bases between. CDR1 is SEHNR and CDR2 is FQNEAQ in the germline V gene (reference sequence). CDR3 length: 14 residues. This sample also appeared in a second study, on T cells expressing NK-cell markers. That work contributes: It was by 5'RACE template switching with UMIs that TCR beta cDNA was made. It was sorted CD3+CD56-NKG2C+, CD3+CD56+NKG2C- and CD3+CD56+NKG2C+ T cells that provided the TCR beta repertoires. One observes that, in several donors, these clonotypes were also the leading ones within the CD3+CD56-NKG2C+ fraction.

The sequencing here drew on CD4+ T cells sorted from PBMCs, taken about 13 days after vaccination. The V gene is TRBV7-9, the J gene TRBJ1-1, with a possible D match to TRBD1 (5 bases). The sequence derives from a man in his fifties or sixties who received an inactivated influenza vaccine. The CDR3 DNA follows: TGTGCCAGCAGCTTGACAGACTACAGGTCTGAAGCTTTCTTT. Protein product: CASSLTDYRSEAFF.